The 11 T cell receptor beta chains below all came from one sample that was sequenced in a study of regulatory T cells in long-lasting Graves disease (dated by TCRdb to the early 2020s). Library generation was performed with multiplex PCR. These reads were obtained on an Illumina HiSeq 4000. TCR beta libraries were built with iRepertoire HTBI primers and Arm-PCR amplification of CDR3 regions. TCRdb applied fastp at Q25 and MiXCR to the public reads, then kept only in-frame beta chains. Each CDR3 protein appears once, grouped with its most common genes and DNA. This sample gives 400,000 to 650,000 distinct CDR3 sequences in total; about 16% of them show up just once. 20% to 25% of the sample comes from the top ten. The meaning of the sample's time point label: newly diagnosed GD, antithyroid drugs for less than 3 months. For both TCR sequencing and RNA sequencing, RNA was extracted from PBMCs in TRIzol.

This sample was also put to use in a study of T cells in Graves' hyperthyroidism and ophthalmopathy.

This material consisted of peripheral blood mononuclear cells (PBMCs), taken at new diagnosis, from a patient treated with antithyroid drugs. The receptors derive from a middle-aged woman with Graves disease. Donor details come from another sample of the same person, matched by shared clones.

The table lists this clonotype with a few counts. The junction departs from the called germline gene at one end, perhaps through a read error. V is TRBV2 and J is TRBJ2-2, with D hard to call. Germline assignment: CDR1 SNHLY and CDR2 FYNNEI. CDR3 length equals 13 residues. The CDR3 spells CASGEEVTGELFF. CDR3 DNA: TGTGCCAGCGGTGAAGAGGTCACCGGGGAGCTGTTTTTT. Combining the CDR3 with reference TRBV2 and TRBJ2-2 gives the whole variable domain EPEVTQTPSHQVTQMGQEVILRCVPISNHLYFYWYRQILGQKVEFLVSFYNNEISEKSEIFDDQFSVERPDGSNFTLKIRSTKLEDSAMYFCASGEEVTGELFFGEGSRLTVL.

The rearrangement links TRBV4-1 to TRBJ1-5; no reliable D call. V was trimmed by 3 bases and J by 2 bases, leaving 11 bases between them. From germline, CDR1 is MGHRA and CDR2 YSYEKL. This CDR3 has 15 residues. In nucleotides, the CDR3 is TGCGCCAGCAGCCATCAAGAGGGTGGCAATCAGCCCCAGCATTTT. The encoded protein is CASSHQEGGNQPQHF.

This clonotype was observed at least ten times. This sequence joins TRBV27 and TRBJ2-7; maybe TRBD2 (5 bases). This CDR3 has 15 amino acids. Trimming removed 6 bases at V and 0 bases at J, with 15 bases between. Germline V gives CDR1 MNHEY, CDR2 SMNVEV (reference sequence). CDR3 nucleotides: TGTGCCAGCAGGGAGGATGGTTGGCCCTCCTACGAGCAGTACTTC. Protein: CASREDGWPSYEQYF.

This clonotype was observed a handful of times. The chain has TRBV7-3 and TRBJ2-1, with 8 nucleotides matching TRBD2. The junction had 6 bases not matched to a gene; V was cut back by 5 bases and J by 6 bases. This CDR3 contains 14 residues. In germline, CDR1 is SGHTA, CDR2 FQGTGA. CDR3: CASSPQRGSNEQFF. Here the CDR3 DNA reads TGTGCCAGCAGCCCACAGCGGGGGTCCAATGAGCAGTTCTTC.

In this sample, this clonotype turned up many times. CDR3 nucleotides: TGTGCCAGCAGCCCTCTGGACAGGGGGCAAAACTCACCCCTCCACTTT. Translation: CASSPLDRGQNSPLHF. The chain recombines TRBV3-1 with TRBJ1-6; 11 bases line up with TRBD1. The CDR3 totals 16 residues. Unmatched junction bases numbered 9, after V lost 4 bases and J lost 10 bases. Germline CDR1 reads LGHDT; CDR2 reads YNNKEL (reference sequence).

V usage is TRBV5-4 and J usage is TRBJ2-1; 13 bases align to TRBD2. The CDR3 is made up of 15 amino acids. The J segment lost 9 bases and the V segment lost 0 bases, leaving 3 bases of the junction unmatched. Germline V gives CDR1 SGHNT, CDR2 YYREEE (reference sequence). The CDR3 region is CASSLALAGGGEQFF. The CDR3, as DNA: TGTGCCAGCAGCTTGGCACTAGCGGGGGGGGGTGAGCAGTTCTTC.

This clonotype was counted many times. The V and J genes are TRBV5-1 and TRBJ1-1; 8 bases match TRBD1. This CDR3 has 16 amino acids. V lost 3 bases and J lost 3; bases outside the gene matches: 10. Germline assignment: CDR1 SGHRS and CDR2 YFSETQ. In nucleotides, the CDR3 is TGCGCCAGCAGCTCACAGGGGGGAGGCTACGACACTGAAGCTTTCTTT. This translates into CASSSQGGGYDTEAFF.

The chain recombines TRBV9 with TRBJ1-6, with D possibly TRBD1 on 5 matching bases. With 4 bases removed from V and 10 bases from J, the gap between germline ends came to 18 bases. This CDR3 spans 15 amino acids. Germline V gene sequence: CDR1 SGDLS, CDR2 YYNGEE. This chain's CDR3 is CASSPDQGNGSPLHF. DNA for the CDR3: TGTGCCAGCAGCCCAGACCAGGGTAACGGATCACCCCTCCACTTT.

Regarding this clonotype: This sequence may be a read error, since a much larger clone differs from it by one base. The V call is TRBV7-6, the J call TRBJ2-5; 7 bases map to TRBD2. The CDR3 sequence is 15 residues long. Per the germline V gene, CDR1 is SGHVS and CDR2 is FNYEAQ. V trimming: 6 bases; J trimming: 11 bases; junction bases outside the gene matches: 18. The CDR3 is CASSSLAGSYNEQYF. CDR3 bases: TGTGCCAGCAGTTCTTTAGCGGGTAGCTACAATGAGCAGTACTTC.

The chain combines TRBV2 with TRBJ2-5; D gene ambiguous. CDR1 SNHLY and CDR2 FYNNEI come from the germline V gene. There are 11 residues in the CDR3. V was clipped by 11 bases and J by 1 base, with 8 bases between them. The CDR3 coding sequence is TGTGCCGGGTGGACCCAAGAGACCCAGTACTTC. It encodes CAGWTQETQYF.

The sample holds a few counts of this clonotype. A read error may produce the germline difference seen at one junction end. The V gene is TRBV19, the J gene TRBJ1-1; TRBD1 matches at 8 bases. The germline gives CDR1 LNHDA, CDR2 SQIVND (reference sequence). The CDR3 spans 13 residues. This CDR3 is CASSMRDRSEAFF. CDR3 nucleotides: TGCGCCAGTAGTATGCGGGACAGGTCTGAAGCTTTCTTT.